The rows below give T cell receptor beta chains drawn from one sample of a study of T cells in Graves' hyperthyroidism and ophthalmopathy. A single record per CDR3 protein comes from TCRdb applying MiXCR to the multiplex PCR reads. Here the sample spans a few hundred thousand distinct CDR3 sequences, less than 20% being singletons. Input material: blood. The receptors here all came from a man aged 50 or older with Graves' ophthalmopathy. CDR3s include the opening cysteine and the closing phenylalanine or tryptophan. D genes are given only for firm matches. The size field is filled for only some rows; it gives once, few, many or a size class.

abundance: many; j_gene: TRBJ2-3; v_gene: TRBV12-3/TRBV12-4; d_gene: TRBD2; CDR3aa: CASSLLAGADTQYF; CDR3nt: TGTGCCAGCAGTTTACTAGCGGGAGCAGATACGCAGTATTTT
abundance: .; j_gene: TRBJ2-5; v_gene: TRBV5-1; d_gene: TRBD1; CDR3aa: CASSLGTGVMETQYF; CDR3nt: TGCGCCAGCAGCTTAGGGACAGGGGTTATGGAGACCCAGTACTTC
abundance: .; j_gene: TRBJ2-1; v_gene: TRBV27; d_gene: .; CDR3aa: CASQRKRGYNEQFF; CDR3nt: TGTGCCAGCCAGAGGAAGAGGGGATACAATGAGCAGTTCTTC
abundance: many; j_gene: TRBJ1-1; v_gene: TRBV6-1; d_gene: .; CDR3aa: CASRETEAFF; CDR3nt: TGTGCCAGCCGGGAAACTGAAGCTTTCTTT
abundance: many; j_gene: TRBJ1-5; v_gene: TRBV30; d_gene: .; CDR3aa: CAWSVGGNNQPQHF; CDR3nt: TGTGCCTGGAGTGTGGGAGGGAACAATCAGCCCCAGCATTTT
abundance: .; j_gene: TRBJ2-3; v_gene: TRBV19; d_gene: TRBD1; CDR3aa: CASRAGAGQGTDTQYF; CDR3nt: TGTGCCAGTAGGGCTGGGGCGGGACAGGGCACAGATACGCAGTATTTT
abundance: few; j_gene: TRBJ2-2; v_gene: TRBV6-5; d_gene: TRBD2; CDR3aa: CASSYWTQSGRPGELFF; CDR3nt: TGTGCCAGCAGTTACTGGACGCAGAGCGGGAGGCCCGGGGAGCTGTTTTTT
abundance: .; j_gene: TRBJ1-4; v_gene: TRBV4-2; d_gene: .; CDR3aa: CASSQEQQPYEKLFF; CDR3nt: TGTGCCAGCAGCCAAGAGCAGCAACCCTATGAAAAACTGTTTTTT
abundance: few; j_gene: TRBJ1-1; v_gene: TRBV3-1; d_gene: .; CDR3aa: CASSPHTGWSTEAFF; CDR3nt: TGTGCCAGCAGCCCTCATACAGGGTGGAGCACTGAAGCTTTCTTT
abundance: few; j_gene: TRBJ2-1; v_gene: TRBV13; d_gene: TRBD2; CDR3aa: CASSLVFGLAGNEQFF; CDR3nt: TGTGCCAGCAGCTTAGTCTTTGGACTAGCGGGGAATGAGCAGTTCTTC
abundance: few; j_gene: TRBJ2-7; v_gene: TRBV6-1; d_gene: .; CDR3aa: CASSTTDIRNYEQYF; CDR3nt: TGTGCCAGCAGTACTACGGACATACGAAACTACGAGCAGTACTTC
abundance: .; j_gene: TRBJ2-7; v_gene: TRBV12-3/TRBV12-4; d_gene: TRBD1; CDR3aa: CASRVGTDPREQYF; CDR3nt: TGTGCCAGCAGGGTAGGGACAGACCCCCGCGAGCAGTACTTC
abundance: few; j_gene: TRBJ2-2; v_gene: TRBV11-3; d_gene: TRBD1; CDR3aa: CASSIGGTGRSGELFF; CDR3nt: TGTGCCAGCAGCATAGGAGGGACAGGACGTAGCGGGGAGCTGTTTTTT
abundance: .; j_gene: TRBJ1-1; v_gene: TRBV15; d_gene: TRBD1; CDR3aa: CATSRDRATGVSEAFF; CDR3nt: TGTGCCACCAGCAGAGATAGGGCGACAGGGGTGTCTGAAGCTTTCTTT
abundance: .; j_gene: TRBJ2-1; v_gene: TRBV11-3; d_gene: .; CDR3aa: CASSPAGPAYNEQFF; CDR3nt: TGCGCCAGCAGCCCCGCCGGCCCAGCCTACAATGAGCAGTTCTTC
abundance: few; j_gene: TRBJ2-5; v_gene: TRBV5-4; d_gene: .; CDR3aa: CASSLVPSETQYF; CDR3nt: TGTGCCAGCAGCTTGGTTCCCAGCGAGACCCAGTACTTC
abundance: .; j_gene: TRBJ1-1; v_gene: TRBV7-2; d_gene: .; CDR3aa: CASSPAGSNTEAFF; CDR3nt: TGTGCCAGCAGCCCCGCCGGCTCAAACACTGAAGCTTTCTTT
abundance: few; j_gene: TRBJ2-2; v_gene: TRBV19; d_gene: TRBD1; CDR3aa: CASGTKGQGIGNTGELFF; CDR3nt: TGTGCCAGTGGTACAAAAGGACAGGGAATCGGGAACACCGGGGAGCTGTTTTTT
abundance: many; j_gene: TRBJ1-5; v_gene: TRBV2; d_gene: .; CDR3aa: CASSEARPNQPQHF; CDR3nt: TGTGCCAGCAGTGAAGCGAGACCTAATCAGCCCCAGCATTTT
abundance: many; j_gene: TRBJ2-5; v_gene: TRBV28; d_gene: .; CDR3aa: CASSPEGRKKETQYF; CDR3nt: TGTGCCAGCAGTCCCGAGGGACGGAAGAAAGAGACCCAGTACTTC
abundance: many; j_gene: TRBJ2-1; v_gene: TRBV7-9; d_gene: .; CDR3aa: CASSWETRAYNEQFF; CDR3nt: TGTGCCAGCAGCTGGGAGACGAGGGCCTACAATGAGCAGTTCTTC
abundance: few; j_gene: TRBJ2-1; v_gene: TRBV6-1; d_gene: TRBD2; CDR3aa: CASSSPDVGEGGEQFF; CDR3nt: TGTGCCAGCAGTTCCCCTGATGTGGGGGAGGGTGGTGAGCAGTTCTTC
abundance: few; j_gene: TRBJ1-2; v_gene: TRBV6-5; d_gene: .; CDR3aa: CASSYLGSGGGKKVGYTF; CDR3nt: TGTGCCAGCAGTTACTTGGGTTCGGGGGGGGGGAAAAAAGTTGGCTACACCTTC
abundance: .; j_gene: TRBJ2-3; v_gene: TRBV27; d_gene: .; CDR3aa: CASSLGSSAGTDTQYF; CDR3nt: TGTGCCAGCAGTTTAGGGAGTAGCGCTGGCACAGATACGCAGTATTTT
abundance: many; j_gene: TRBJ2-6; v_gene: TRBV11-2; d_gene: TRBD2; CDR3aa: CASSFLLRFSGRASGANVLTF; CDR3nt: TGTGCCAGCAGCTTTCTTCTACGATTTAGCGGGAGGGCCTCTGGGGCCAACGTCCTGACTTTC
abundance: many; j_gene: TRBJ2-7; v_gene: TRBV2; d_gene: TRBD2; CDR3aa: CASSVTSGEQYF; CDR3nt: TGTGCCAGCAGTGTGACTAGCGGCGAGCAGTACTTC